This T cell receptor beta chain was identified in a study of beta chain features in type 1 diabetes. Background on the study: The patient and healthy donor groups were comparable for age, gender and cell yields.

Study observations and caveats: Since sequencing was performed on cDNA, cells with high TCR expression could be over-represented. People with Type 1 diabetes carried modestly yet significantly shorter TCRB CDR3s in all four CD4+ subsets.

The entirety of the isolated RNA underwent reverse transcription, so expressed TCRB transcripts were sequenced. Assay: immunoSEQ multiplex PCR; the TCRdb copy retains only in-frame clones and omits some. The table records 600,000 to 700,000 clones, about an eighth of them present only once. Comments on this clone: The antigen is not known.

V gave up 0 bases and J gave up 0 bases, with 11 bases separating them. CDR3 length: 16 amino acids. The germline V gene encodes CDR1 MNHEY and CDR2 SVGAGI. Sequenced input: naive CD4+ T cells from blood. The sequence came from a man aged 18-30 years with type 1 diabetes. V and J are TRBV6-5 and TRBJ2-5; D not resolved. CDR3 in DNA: TGTGCCAGCAGTTACTCGGGCTTCGGCAACCAAGAGACCCAGTACTTC. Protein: CASSYSGFGNQETQYF.